A single sample gave rise to the 28 T cell receptor beta chains below, sequenced in a study of CD8 T cells in ankylosing spondylitis. Whole-study findings and limits: What appeared characteristic of ankylosing spondylitis blood was a TCR beta motif of 7 or 8 highly homologous variants.

TCRdb used MiXCR to reprocess the 5' RACE reads, holding one entry per CDR3 protein. The sample records approximately 540,000 distinct CDR3 sequences, approximately 11% being singletons. Which antigens these TCRs recognize remains unknown. What was sequenced was blood, either unsorted or a sorted T cell fraction (not recorded which). These receptors were collected from a male donor with ankylosing spondylitis.

The chain uses TRBV20-1 and TRBJ2-3; D call uncertain. Germline V gives CDR1 DFQATT, CDR2 SNEGSKA (reference sequence). The CDR3 contains 13 residues. V was shortened by 6 bases and J by 4 bases, with 14 bases between the two germline ends. The CDR3, as DNA: TGCAGTGCCAGACACTCGATCGCAGATACGCAGTATTTT. Translation: CSARHSIADTQYF.

A few counts support this clonotype. The chain joins TRBV5-5 to TRBJ2-7; 10 bases agree with TRBD2. The CDR3 length is 15 residues. Germline loops: CDR1 SGHKS, CDR2 YYEKEE (reference sequence). Trimming cost V 1 base and J 3 bases; bases outside gene matches: 4. DNA for the CDR3: TGTGCCAGCAGCTTGCTGGTAGCGGGGGGCTACGAGCAGTACTTC. Protein sequence: CASSLLVAGGYEQYF.

The V and J genes are TRBV5-1 and TRBJ2-7, with TRBD2 identical over 10 bases. V lost 0 bases to trimming and J lost 7 bases; unmatched junction nucleotides: 7. Per germline, CDR1 SGHRS and CDR2 YFSETQ. The CDR3 spans 15 residues. CDR3 nucleotides: TGCGCCAGCAGCTTGGCCCTAGCGGGAGTGCGTGAGCAGTACTTC. This encodes CASSLALAGVREQYF.

The J gene is TRBJ1-1, the V gene TRBV10-3; 8 bases are shared with TRBD1. The J segment lost 3 bases and the V segment lost 3 bases, leaving 3 bases of the junction unmatched. The germline V gene has CDR1 ENHRY and CDR2 SYGVKD. The CDR3 has 14 residues. CDR3 DNA sequence: TGTGCCATCAGTGAACAGGGGGAGGACACTGAAGCTTTCTTT. This codes for CAISEQGEDTEAFF.

This clonotype was picked up a small number of times. V and J are TRBV20-1 and TRBJ1-6; 9 nucleotides align to TRBD1. Germline V gene lookup returns CDR1 DFQATT and CDR2 SNEGSKA (reference sequence). Germline trimming cut 3 bases from V and 7 bases from J; bases unmatched to any gene: 7. This CDR3 contains 15 residues. As DNA, the CDR3 is TGCAGTGCTAGGGGTCGGACAGGGGTCAATTCACCCCTCCACTTT. It specifies CSARGRTGVNSPLHF.

V is TRBV12-3 or TRBV12-4 and J is TRBJ1-4; D unresolved. V lost 2 bases and J lost 2, with 12 bases in between. CDR3 length: 16 amino acids. DNA for the CDR3: TGTGCCAGCAGTTTAAGCAGTACCCCCACTAATGAAAAACTGTTTTTT. Its translation is CASSLSSTPTNEKLFF.

The chain is built from TRBV5-1 and TRBJ1-5, with a possible D match to TRBD1 (5 bases). The germline CDR1 and CDR2 sequences are SGHRS and YFSETQ. The CDR3 is made up of 16 amino acids. Trimming removed 2 bases from V and 2 bases from J, with 14 bases in between. The CDR3 loop is CASSLSARDGNQPQHF. CDR3 DNA sequence: TGCGCCAGCAGCTTATCGGCCAGGGATGGCAATCAGCCCCAGCATTTT.

V gene TRBV20-1 combines with J gene TRBJ2-3; 7 positions match TRBD1. Germline loops: CDR1 DFQATT, CDR2 SNEGSKA (reference sequence). The CDR3 is made up of 11 amino acids. CDR3 coding DNA: TGCAGCGGGACAGACACAGATACGCAGTATTTT. It is translated as CSGTDTDTQYF.

This clonotype has at least ten counts. V gene TRBV5-5 combines with J gene TRBJ2-3; 8 positions agree with TRBD2. This CDR3 spans 16 amino acids. Germline V gives CDR1 SGHKS, CDR2 YYEKEE (reference sequence). V was clipped by 4 bases and J by 0 bases; unmatched bases: 7. The CDR3 sequence is CASSPGTRASTDTQYF. The DNA of the CDR3 is TGTGCCAGCAGCCCGGGGACTAGGGCAAGCACAGATACGCAGTATTTT. Together with reference TRBV5-5 and TRBJ2-3, the CDR3 gives the full variable domain: DAGVTQSPTHLIKTRGQQVTLRCSPISGHKSVSWYQQVLGQGPQFIFQYYEKEERGRGNFPDRFSARQFPNYSSELNVNALLLGDSALYLCASSPGTRASTDTQYFGPGTRLTVL.

This clonotype was counted ten times or more. The genes are TRBV15 and TRBJ1-3; tentatively, D is TRBD1 (5 bases). The length of the CDR3 is 15 residues. Trimming took off 5 bases at V and 0 bases at J, with 11 bases between the two ends. The germline CDR1 and CDR2 sequences are LNHNV and YYDKDF (reference sequence). The CDR3 DNA reads as TGTGCCACCAGCGTCGACGGACACTCTGGAAACACCATATATTTT. This gives the protein CATSVDGHSGNTIYF.

The rearrangement uses TRBV18 and TRBJ2-3, with a possible D match to TRBD2 (5 bases). CDR3 length: 14 residues. Trimming shortened V by 4 bases and J by 3 bases, and 11 bases separated the two germline ends. The germline V gene has CDR1 KGHSH and CDR2 LQKENI. CDR3 sequence reads: CASSLIRGTDTQYF. As DNA, the CDR3 is TGTGCCAGCTCACTCATCCGGGGAACAGATACGCAGTATTTT.

The chain carries TRBV11-2 and TRBJ2-4, with D possibly matching TRBD1 (5 bases). V shed 4 bases and J shed 2 bases, with 9 bases lying between them. CDR1 and CDR2 from the germline V gene are SGHAT and FQNNGV. The CDR3 length is 14 residues. CDR3 protein: CASSSQGSKNIQYF. In nucleotides, the CDR3 is TGTGCCAGCAGCTCCCAGGGATCCAAAAACATTCAGTACTTC.

The chain couples TRBV12-3 or TRBV12-4 to TRBJ1-2; D is unclear. V shed 5 bases and J shed 4 bases, with 8 bases lying between them. CDR3 length: 12 residues. This chain's CDR3 is CASSGSSYGYTF. Here the CDR3 DNA reads TGTGCCAGCAGTGGGTCGAGCTATGGCTACACCTTC.

The gene calls are TRBV20-1 and TRBJ2-7; possible D gene TRBD1, 6 bases. Germline assignment: CDR1 DFQATT and CDR2 SNEGSKA (reference sequence). Trimming took off 5 bases at V and 3 bases at J, with 17 bases between the two ends. The CDR3 runs to 14 residues. DNA for the CDR3: TGCAGTGCTCAGTCCGGACAGACCGACTACGAGCAGTACTTC. Translating it yields CSAQSGQTDYEQYF.

V gene TRBV29-1 combines with J gene TRBJ2-7; a weak D match, TRBD2 (6 bases). V lost 7 bases and J lost 0, with 10 bases in between. The CDR3 is made up of 12 amino acids. In germline, CDR1 is SQVTM, CDR2 ANQGSEA. The CDR3 reads CSGGLSSYEQYF. CDR3 sequence (DNA): TGCAGCGGGGGACTCAGCTCCTACGAGCAGTACTTC.

This clonotype was detected ten times or more. The chain carries TRBV5-1 and TRBJ1-1; tentative D call: TRBD1 (5 bases). Trimming pared 4 bases from V and 6 bases from J, leaving 19 bases between. The germline V gene encodes CDR1 SGHRS and CDR2 YFSETQ. This CDR3 is built from 15 residues. CDR3 region: CASSPTGAPVSEAFF. The CDR3 DNA is TGCGCCAGCAGCCCCACCGGGGCCCCCGTTTCTGAAGCTTTCTTT.

This clonotype was counted between two and nine times. V gene TRBV12-3 or TRBV12-4 combines with J gene TRBJ2-6; unclear D gene. V dropped 7 bases and J dropped 0 bases, with 7 bases sitting between them. This CDR3 is 14 amino acids long. In DNA, the CDR3 is TGTGCCAGCACCCCAGGCTCTGGGGCCAACGTCCTGACTTTC. Its protein product is CASTPGSGANVLTF.

The table lists this clonotype with a few counts. The genes are TRBV28 and TRBJ1-2; 9 positions match TRBD1. The CDR3 sequence is 16 residues long. Trimming cost V 7 bases and J 7 bases; bases outside gene matches: 16. The V gene's germline CDR1 is MDHEN and CDR2 SYDVKM. CDR3 amino acids: CASITTYAQGAVGYTF. CDR3 DNA: TGTGCCAGCATCACAACCTACGCACAGGGGGCCGTTGGCTACACCTTC.

The chain couples TRBV6-1 to TRBJ2-2; D gene ambiguous. V was cut by 8 bases and J by 2 bases, with 12 bases left in between. This CDR3 is 14 amino acids long. The germline V gene has CDR1 MNHNS and CDR2 SASEGT. Here the CDR3 reads CASLQRPNTGELFF. CDR3 coding DNA: TGTGCCAGCCTGCAACGTCCAAACACCGGGGAGCTGTTTTTT.

The V gene is TRBV9, the J gene TRBJ2-2; D unresolved. CDR1 is SGDLS and CDR2 is YYNGEE in the germline V gene. There are 13 residues in the CDR3. Trimming took off 0 bases at V and 7 bases at J, with 7 bases between the two ends. The CDR3: CASSVDRVGELFF. CDR3 DNA: TGTGCCAGCAGCGTAGATCGGGTCGGGGAGCTGTTTTTT.

This chain's CDR3 is CSVRVSSYNEQFF. DNA of the CDR3: TGCAGCGTTCGAGTCAGCTCCTACAATGAGCAGTTCTTC. The V and J genes are TRBV29-1 and TRBJ2-1; no reliable D call. This CDR3 has 13 residues. V was shortened by 5 bases and J by 0 bases, with 8 bases between the two germline ends. CDR1 is SQVTM, CDR2 ANQGSEA, per germline.

Only a few counts were recorded for this clonotype. CDR3 DNA sequence: TGCAGTGCTAGGGCGGGCGGAGAGACCCAGTACTTC. Encoded protein: CSARAGGETQYF. The chain employs TRBV20-1 and TRBJ2-5; tentatively, D is TRBD2 (5 bases). CDR3 length equals 12 residues. Germline CDR1 is DFQATT and CDR2 is SNEGSKA (reference sequence). V was trimmed by 3 bases and J by 4 bases, leaving 9 bases between them.

The chain joins TRBV6-2 or TRBV6-3 to TRBJ1-5; D possibly corresponds to TRBD1 (5 bases). The V gene lost 6 bases and the J gene lost 8 bases, with 17 bases spanning the gap. From germline, CDR1 is MNHEY and CDR2 SVGEGT. The CDR3 covers 14 residues. The CDR3 region has the DNA TGTGCCAGCAGCAACGGGGGTGATCTAAAGCCCCAGCATTTT. This translates into CASSNGGDLKPQHF.

This clonotype was seen a handful of times. The chain has TRBV29-1 and TRBJ2-5; D is uncertain. Trimming pared 1 base from V and 5 bases from J, leaving 8 bases between. The CDR3 runs to 12 residues. Germline V gene data show CDR1 as SQVTM and CDR2 as ANQGSEA. This CDR3 is CSVEGGPETQYF. Here the CDR3 DNA reads TGCAGCGTTGAAGGGGGTCCGGAGACCCAGTACTTC.

This clonotype came up many times. The V call is TRBV14, the J call TRBJ1-5, with D perhaps TRBD1 (6 bases). The length of the CDR3 is 14 residues. Germline CDR1 reads SGHDN; CDR2 reads FVKESK. Deletions cut 3 bases from V and 9 bases from J, with 15 bases between. The CDR3 is CASSQAGAHRPQHF. DNA of the CDR3: TGTGCCAGCAGCCAGGCAGGGGCCCATCGGCCCCAGCATTTT.

This clonotype was recorded at least ten times. One junction end disagrees with the germline gene, perhaps due to a read error. V and J are TRBV5-1 and TRBJ1-1; 7 bases are shared with TRBD1. Per germline, CDR1 SGHRS and CDR2 YFSETQ. The CDR3 length is 14 residues. The CDR3 spells CASSLGTGDTEAFF. The CDR3, as DNA: TGTGCCAGCAGCCTGGGAACAGGGGACACTGAAGCTTTCTTT.

There are many counts of this clonotype. The chain links TRBV3-1 to TRBJ2-1, with D unresolved. The CDR3 has 14 residues. Germline V gene data show CDR1 as LGHDT and CDR2 as YNNKEL (reference sequence). Deletions cut 3 bases from V and 5 bases from J, with 11 bases between. The CDR3 sequence: CASSQAPRHNEQFF. The CDR3 nucleotides read TGTGCCAGCAGCCAGGCCCCTAGACACAATGAGCAGTTCTTC.

This clonotype was seen only a few times. The genes are TRBV7-2 and TRBJ2-5; TRBD1 agrees at 7 bases. Unmatched junction bases numbered 2, after V lost 3 bases and J lost 4 bases. CDR3 length equals 13 residues. The germline V gene has CDR1 SGHTA and CDR2 FQGNSA. The CDR3, as DNA: TGTGCCAGCAGCTTCGGGACAGTAGAGACCCAGTACTTC. This translates into CASSFGTVETQYF.